The 8 T cell receptor beta chains given below trace back to one sample, sequenced in a study of cytomegalovirus exposure and HLA in healthy donors. PCR employed 60 Vbeta and 13 Jbeta primers. Clones were read by immunoSEQ multiplex PCR, and TCRdb kept only the in-frame ones, dropping some. The repertoire includes 70,000 to 95,000 clones, less than 65% of them detected once, and about 5.4% sits in the top ten. The specimen sequenced was PBMCs. The receptors were sampled from a woman in her twenties or thirties in good health and CMV-seropositive.

This clone is categorized as medium-sized. This chain uses TRBV10-3 with TRBJ1-2; no clear D. CDR1 ENHRY and CDR2 SYGVKD come from the germline V gene. This CDR3 spans 13 amino acids. Trimming took 3 bases from V and 4 from J, leaving 9 bases between them. The DNA for the CDR3 is TGTGCCATCAGTGAAGAACAGTTCTATGGCTACACCTTC. Its protein is CAISEEQFYGYTF.

The chain is built from TRBV7-9 and TRBJ1-4; TRBD1 might be the D (6 bases). Germline CDR1 is SEHNR and CDR2 is FQNEAQ (reference sequence). Trimming removed 4 bases from V and 6 bases from J, with 18 bases in between. The length of the CDR3 is 16 residues. For the CDR3, the DNA is TGTGCCAGCAGCTCTTACGGACAGACTACGGATGAAAAACTGTTTTTT. This gives the protein CASSSYGQTTDEKLFF.

Only one count was recorded for this clone. The chain uses TRBV18 and TRBJ1-5, with a weak D call TRBD1 (6 bases). Per the germline V gene, CDR1 is KGHSH and CDR2 is LQKENI. There are 15 residues in the CDR3. Trimming took 2 bases from V and 4 from J, leaving 12 bases between them. CDR3 sequence: CASSPAYRENQPQHF. CDR3 DNA sequence: TGTGCCAGCTCACCAGCCTACAGGGAAAATCAGCCCCAGCATTTT.

This chain uses TRBV7-9 with TRBJ1-2; perhaps TRBD1 as D (5 bases). Germline V gene lookup returns CDR1 SEHNR and CDR2 FQNEAQ (reference sequence). The CDR3 contains 14 residues. V dropped 5 bases and J dropped 3 bases, with 13 bases sitting between them. CDR3 sequence: CASSRPDSYYGYTF. The CDR3 DNA follows: TGTGCCAGCAGCCGCCCTGACAGTTACTATGGCTACACCTTC.

This clone was seen a few times. This chain links TRBV5-6 with TRBJ2-7; 8 bases match TRBD2. This CDR3 contains 14 residues. V was pared by 0 bases and J by 4 bases, with 3 bases of the junction left unmatched. Germline CDR1 and CDR2: SGHDT and YYEEEE. CDR3 sequence reads: CASSLEAGVYEQYF. CDR3 in DNA: TGTGCCAGCAGCTTGGAAGCGGGGGTTTACGAGCAGTACTTC.

This clone was detected a few times. Other DNA sequences from this sample encode an identical CDR3 as well. The chain employs TRBV9 and TRBJ1-1; D unclear. The CDR3 is made up of 13 amino acids. Germline V gene sequence: CDR1 SGDLS, CDR2 YYNGEE. V gave up 0 bases and J gave up 1 base, with 4 bases separating them. This chain's CDR3 is CASSVVQNTEAFF. CDR3 nucleotide sequence: TGTGCCAGCAGCGTAGTACAGAACACTGAAGCTTTCTTT. The entire variable domain, with the rest obtained from reference TRBV9 and TRBJ1-1, is as follows: DSGVTQTPKHLITATGQRVTLRCSPRSGDLSVYWYQQSLDQGLQFLIQYYNGEERAKGNILERFSAQQFPDLHSELNLSSLELGDSALYFCASSVVQNTEAFFGQGTRLTVV.

V gene TRBV13 combines with J gene TRBJ1-1, with 7 positions matching TRBD1. The CDR3 loop spans 17 amino acids. Trimming cost V 6 bases and J 3 bases; bases outside gene matches: 16. Germline-derived CDR1 and CDR2 are PRHDT and FYEKMQ (reference sequence). In DNA form, the CDR3 reads TGTGCCAGCAGACGTAGGGGGCCCCCACCCGGGGACACTGAAGCTTTCTTT. It specifies CASRRRGPPPGDTEAFF.

The table lists this clone with a few counts. The V and J genes are TRBV11-2 and TRBJ2-7; TRBD1 agrees at 8 bases. The CDR3 has 15 residues. With 6 bases clipped from V and 4 bases from J, the junction kept 11 bases outside the gene matches. Germline V gene sequence: CDR1 SGHAT, CDR2 FQNNGV. CDR3 in amino acids: CASRNSGTGIYEQYF. The CDR3 DNA is TGTGCCAGCAGGAATTCCGGGACAGGAATTTACGAGCAGTACTTC.